This T cell receptor (beta chain) appears in the sequencing data of a study of read filtering for tumor transcriptome and immune sequencing. Background on the study: IR-seq gave about 3.5 to 10.27 million TCR reads per sample; RNA-seq gave about 75 to 1,400. Study-wide results and limits: Approximately 80% of IR-seq clonotypes had one read, totaling around 4% of reads; RNA-seq: approximately 75% and 45%. Without single-read clonotypes, shared clonotype proportions correlated more between IR-seq and RNA-seq.

The CDR3 is 15 residues long. V shed 3 bases, J shed 3 bases, and the junction held 6 bases outside the gene matches. Germline CDR1 ENHRY, CDR2 SYGVKD. This library used around 0.4 ug RNA and molecular barcoded adaptors spanning alpha/delta and beta/gamma chains. Using its own MiXCR run on the reads, TCRdb lists one record per CDR3 protein. This table has under 150,000 distinct CDR3 sequences, roughly 13% appearing once. This clonotype has a count of ten or more. Its antigen is unknown. The material sequenced was a population of CD138-negative cells sorted from bone marrow. The source is a donor over 35 with multiple myeloma. This chain joins TRBV10-3 and TRBJ2-3, with 7 nucleotides matching TRBD2. The CDR3 loop reads CAISDGGSMTDTQYF. In nucleotides, the CDR3 is TGTGCCATCAGTGATGGCGGGAGCATGACAGATACGCAGTATTTT.